This TCR beta chain was sequenced for a study of metastatic and nonmetastatic thyroid tumors. Study as a whole: Samples came from malignant and benign thyroid patients, and repertoires were compared across blood and tumor or nodule tissue.

TCRdb redid the clone calls on the PCR reads using MiXCR. The sample has around 30,000 clones, over 10% seen once; the top ten hold 4.5% to 6%. Each patient came to thyroid surgery without any prior treatment (of any kind). This clone was seen ten or more times. The CDR3 has 15 amino acids. The germline V gene encodes CDR1 SEHNR and CDR2 FQNEAQ (reference sequence). Trimming left V 2 bases short and J 9 bases short, with 17 bases between. Sequenced sample: blood. V gene TRBV7-9 combines with J gene TRBJ2-1; D not resolved. This receptor was taken from a female donor with papillary thyroid cancer or a benign thyroid nodule (not recorded which). Some clones in this sample may be carry-over from other donors' samples. The CDR3 DNA reads TGTGCCAGCAGCTTAAAGGGTCTAGAAATAAGTGAGCAGTTCTTC. Translated: CASSLKGLEISEQFF.